This is a list of T cell receptor beta chains from one sample in a study of blood T cell repertoires in COVID-19. Profiled with immunoSEQ multiplex PCR; TCRdb holds only in-frame clones, not every one. This table holds under 200,000 clones, over 65% found once. Sequencing was performed on peripheral blood. These receptors were collected from a man in his sixties with acute or convalescent COVID-19. Each CDR3 is given with its conserved first and last residue. D genes are given only for firm matches. For some rows the clone size is stated as once, few or many, or as a class when expanded; others skip it.

clone size	J gene	D gene	V gene	CDR3 protein	CDR3 DNA
.	TRBJ1-2	.	TRBV7-8	CASSLSREYGGYTF	TGTGCCAGCAGCTTAAGTCGGGAATATGGGGGCTACACCTTC
.	TRBJ1-1	TRBD1	TRBV7-2	CASSSLGQGNTEAFF	TGTGCCAGCAGCTCCCTGGGACAGGGGAACACTGAAGCTTTCTTT
.	TRBJ2-1	TRBD2	TRBV4-1	CASSHVRERGPYNEQFF	TGCGCCAGCAGCCACGTTCGTGAGCGGGGCCCCTACAATGAGCAGTTCTTC
.	TRBJ1-1	.	TRBV25-1	CASRGLGGTEAFF	TGTGCCAGCAGAGGCCTAGGGGGAACTGAAGCTTTCTTT
.	TRBJ2-5	.	TRBV6-6	CASSYLEVETQYF	TGTGCCAGCAGTTACTTGGAGGTAGAGACCCAGTACTTC
few	TRBJ2-7	TRBD2	TRBV30	CAWSIPGGSYEQYF	TGTGCCTGGAGCATACCGGGGGGCTCCTACGAGCAGTACTTC
.	TRBJ2-3	TRBD2	TRBV11-2	CASMGGVSTDTQYF	TGTGCCAGCATGGGGGGGGTTAGCACAGATACGCAGTATTTT
few	TRBJ2-7	.	TRBV7-2	CASSPGTHFPVDF	TGTGCCAGCAGCCCCGGGACACATTTTCCCGTGGACTTC
.	TRBJ2-7	.	TRBV5-1	CASSLGQRAYEQYF	TGCGCCAGCAGCCTTGGACAGAGGGCCTACGAGCAGTACTTC
.	TRBJ1-6	TRBD1	TRBV11-2	CASSQTGSSYNSPLHF	TGTGCCAGCAGCCAGACAGGGAGCTCCTATAATTCACCCCTCCACTTT
.	TRBJ1-2	.	TRBV25-1	CASSVLGSNYGYTF	TGTGCCAGCAGTGTTCTCGGGAGCAACTATGGCTACACCTTC
.	TRBJ2-1	.	TRBV5-5	CASSPLTGAYNEQFF	TGTGCCAGCAGCCCGCTTACGGGAGCCTACAATGAGCAGTTCTTC
once	TRBJ2-5	TRBD1	TRBV24-1	CATSDPKTGGGQETQYF	TGTGCCACCAGTGATCCCAAAACAGGGGGCGGCCAAGAGACCCAGTACTTC
.	TRBJ2-3	TRBD2	TRBV4-3	CASSRGLAGSSTDTQYF	TGCGCCAGCAGCCGAGGACTAGCGGGGAGTAGCACAGATACGCAGTATTTT
.	TRBJ1-5	.	TRBV6-5	CASSNGGGNQPQHF	TGTGCCAGCAGCAACGGTGGAGGCAATCAGCCCCAGCATTTT
.	TRBJ2-1	.	TRBV10-2	CASSEGDEQFF	TGCGCCAGCAGTGAAGGGGATGAGCAGTTCTTC
.	TRBJ2-5	.	TRBV5-6	CASSGDSRTQYF	TGTGCCAGCAGCGGAGACAGCAGGACCCAGTACTTC
.	TRBJ2-5	TRBD2	TRBV29-1	CSVDTSGNQETQYF	TGCAGCGTTGATACTAGCGGGAATCAAGAGACCCAGTACTTC
.	TRBJ2-2	.	TRBV10-3	CAITRQEGTGELFF	TGTGCCATCACGAGGCAGGAGGGGACCGGGGAGCTGTTTTTT
once	TRBJ2-2	TRBD1	TRBV14	CASSLDRGRDTGELFF	TGTGCCAGCAGCCTGGACAGGGGGCGGGACACCGGGGAGCTGTTTTTT
.	TRBJ2-7	.	TRBV6-6	CASSYTAAPRDEQYF	TGTGCCAGCAGTTACACGGCAGCCCCGAGGGACGAGCAGTACTTC
.	TRBJ1-1	.	TRBV19	CASSIKRRTEAFF	TGTGCCAGTAGTATAAAACGGAGGACTGAAGCTTTCTTT
.	TRBJ1-5	TRBD1	TRBV24-1	CATSDGTVSNQPQHF	TGTGCCACCAGTGATGGGACAGTTAGCAATCAGCCCCAGCATTTT
.	TRBJ2-6	.	TRBV19	CASTRVAGANVLTF	TGTGCCAGTACTAGAGTAGCTGGGGCCAACGTCCTGACTTTC
.	TRBJ2-3	TRBD1	TRBV19	CASSMRDRGQDTQYF	TGTGCCAGTAGTATGAGGGACAGGGGGCAAGATACGCAGTATTTT
few	TRBJ1-1	.	TRBV7-2	CASSLALSGKNAFF	TGTGCCAGCAGCTTAGCGCTCTCGGGGAAGAATGCTTTCTTT
.	TRBJ1-1	TRBD1	TRBV6-5	CASILDRVRTEAFF	TGTGCCAGCATCCTCGACAGGGTTCGGACTGAAGCTTTCTTT
few	TRBJ1-2	.	TRBV19	CASSLTSTSSYGYTF	TGTGCCAGTAGTTTGACATCTACATCCTCCTATGGCTACACCTTC
.	TRBJ1-1	.	TRBV12-5	CASGLAGGGLNTEAFF	TGTGCTAGTGGTTTGGCGGGTGGGGGGTTGAACACTGAAGCTTTCTTT
.	TRBJ2-2	TRBD1	TRBV19	CASTPGTGNTGELFF	TGTGCCAGTACCCCTGGGACAGGAAACACCGGGGAGCTGTTTTTT
few	TRBJ1-5	.	TRBV2	CASSEAAGVSNQPQHF	TGTGCCAGCAGTGAAGCAGCGGGAGTTTCCAATCAGCCCCAGCATTTT
once	TRBJ1-1	TRBD1	TRBV27	CASSLTRQGNTEAFF	TGTGCCAGCAGTTTAACTCGACAGGGGAACACTGAAGCTTTCTTT
.	TRBJ2-5	.	TRBV2	CASSGEGIETQYF	TGTGCCAGCAGTGGCGAGGGCATCGAGACCCAGTACTTC
.	TRBJ1-1	TRBD1	TRBV5-1	CASSTGQGGAGNTEAFF	TGCGCCAGCAGCACCGGACAGGGGGGCGCCGGGAACACTGAAGCTTTCTTT
.	TRBJ1-5	.	TRBV24-1	CATSDLAGATKNSNQPQHF	TGTGCCACCAGTGATTTGGCAGGGGCAACCAAAAATAGCAATCAGCCCCAGCATTTT
.	TRBJ2-1	TRBD1	TRBV20-1	CSASQTGGVYNEQFF	TGCAGTGCTAGTCAGACAGGGGGCGTCTACAATGAGCAGTTCTTC
.	TRBJ1-2	TRBD1	TRBV11-2	CASSSGQGSGYGYTF	TGTGCCAGCAGCTCTGGACAGGGATCGGGCTATGGCTACACCTTC
.	TRBJ1-1	TRBD1	TRBV24-1	CATSAQQGPNTEAFF	TGTGCCACCAGTGCCCAACAGGGGCCGAACACTGAAGCTTTCTTT
.	TRBJ1-1	TRBD1	TRBV7-3	CASSLIGGGETKSEAFF	TGTGCCAGCAGCTTAATAGGAGGGGGCGAAACTAAAAGTGAAGCTTTCTTT
.	TRBJ2-7	.	TRBV2	CASRGTGEQYF	TGTGCCAGCAGGGGGACTGGGGAGCAGTACTTC
once	TRBJ1-2	TRBD1	TRBV2	CASSVQQGAAGYTF	TGTGCCAGCAGTGTACAACAGGGGGCGGCTGGCTACACCTTC
.	TRBJ1-1	TRBD1	TRBV6-5	CASSWDSKNTEAFF	TGTGCCAGCAGTTGGGACAGCAAAAACACTGAAGCTTTCTTT
.	TRBJ2-1	TRBD2	TRBV27	CASSLTTSGGYNEQFF	TGTGCCAGCAGTCTAACCACTAGCGGGGGGTACAATGAGCAGTTCTTC
.	TRBJ2-7	.	TRBV4-2	CASSREVKGYEQYF	TGTGCCAGCAGCCGAGAGGTCAAGGGGTACGAGCAGTACTTC
.	TRBJ2-1	TRBD1	TRBV5-1	CASSSGQGQDEQFF	TGCGCCAGCAGCTCGGGACAGGGTCAAGATGAGCAGTTCTTC
once	TRBJ2-6	.	TRBV5-4	CASSSTVPGANVLTF	TGTGCCAGCAGCTCGACAGTTCCTGGGGCCAACGTCCTGACTTTC
.	TRBJ2-7	TRBD1	TRBV27	CASSSGQELDEQYF	TGTGCCAGCAGTTCGGGACAGGAGCTGGACGAGCAGTACTTC
.	TRBJ1-2	TRBD1	TRBV3-1/TRBV3-2	CASSPRDRVMYGYTF	TGTGCCAGCAGCCCTCGGGACAGGGTGATGTATGGCTACACCTTC
.	TRBJ1-1	TRBD1	TRBV5-1	CASSWGTGGTNTEAFF	TGCGCCAGCAGCTGGGGGACAGGCGGGACGAACACTGAAGCTTTCTTT
.	TRBJ1-5	.	TRBV2	CASSVKQGNQPQHF	TGTGCCAGCAGTGTAAAACAGGGAAATCAGCCCCAGCATTTT
.	TRBJ2-7	.	TRBV11-2	CASSITYEQYF	TGTGCCAGCAGCATAACTTACGAGCAGTACTTC
once	TRBJ2-7	TRBD1	TRBV6-5	CASRRGQEPSYEQYF	TGTGCCAGCAGGAGAGGACAGGAACCCTCCTACGAGCAGTACTTC
.	TRBJ1-2	TRBD1	TRBV13	CASSLRQGGRGYTF	TGTGCCAGCAGCTTAAGACAGGGTGGTAGAGGCTACACCTTC
once	TRBJ1-1	TRBD1	TRBV7-2	CASSLGTGGRFTEAFF	TGTGCCAGCAGCTTAGGGACAGGGGGTAGGTTCACTGAAGCTTTCTTT
.	TRBJ1-2	.	TRBV5-1	CASSLAEGNGDTF	TGCGCCAGCAGCTTGGCGGAGGGGAACGGGGACACCTTC
few	TRBJ1-1	.	TRBV25-1	CASSKPGMNTEAFF	TGTGCCAGCAGTAAACCGGGTATGAACACTGAAGCTTTCTTT
.	TRBJ2-1	.	TRBV7-2	CASSPGQGRGYEQFF	TGTGCCAGCAGCCCGGGGCAGGGGAGGGGGTATGAGCAGTTCTTC